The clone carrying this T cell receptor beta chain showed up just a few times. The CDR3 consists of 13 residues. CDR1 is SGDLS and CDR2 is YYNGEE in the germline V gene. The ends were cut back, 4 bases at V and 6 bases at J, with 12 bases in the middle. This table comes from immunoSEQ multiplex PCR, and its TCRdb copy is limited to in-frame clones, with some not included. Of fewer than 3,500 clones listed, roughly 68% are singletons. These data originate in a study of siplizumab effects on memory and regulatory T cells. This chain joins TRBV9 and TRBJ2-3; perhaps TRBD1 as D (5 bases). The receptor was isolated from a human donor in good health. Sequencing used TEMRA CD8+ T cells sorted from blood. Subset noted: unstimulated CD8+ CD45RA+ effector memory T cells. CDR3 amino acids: CASSTTPGDTQYF. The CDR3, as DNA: TGTGCCAGCAGCACAACGCCAGGGGATACGCAGTATTTT.